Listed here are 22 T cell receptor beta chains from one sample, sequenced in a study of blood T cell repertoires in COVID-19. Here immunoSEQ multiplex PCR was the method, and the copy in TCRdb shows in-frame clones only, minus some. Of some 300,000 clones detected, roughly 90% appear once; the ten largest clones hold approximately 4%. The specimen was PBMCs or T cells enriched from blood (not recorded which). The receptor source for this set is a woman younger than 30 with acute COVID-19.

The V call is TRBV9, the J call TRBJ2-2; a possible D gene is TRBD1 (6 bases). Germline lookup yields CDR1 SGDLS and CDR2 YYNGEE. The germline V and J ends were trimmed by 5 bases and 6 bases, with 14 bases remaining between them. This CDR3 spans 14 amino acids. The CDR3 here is CASSTTGSSGELFF. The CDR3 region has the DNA TGTGCCAGCAGTACCACAGGGTCTTCCGGGGAGCTGTTTTTT.

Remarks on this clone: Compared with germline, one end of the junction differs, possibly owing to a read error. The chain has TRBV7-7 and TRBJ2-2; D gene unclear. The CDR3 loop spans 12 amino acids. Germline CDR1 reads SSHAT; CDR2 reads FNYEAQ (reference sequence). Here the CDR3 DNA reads TGTGCTAGCAGCTCAATAGCCGGGGAGCTGTTTTTT. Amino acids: CASSSIAGELFF.

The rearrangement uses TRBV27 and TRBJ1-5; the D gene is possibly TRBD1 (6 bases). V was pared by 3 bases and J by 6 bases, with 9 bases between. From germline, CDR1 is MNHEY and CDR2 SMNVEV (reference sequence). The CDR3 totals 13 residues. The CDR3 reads CASSLGAAQPQHF. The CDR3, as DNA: TGTGCCAGCAGTTTGGGGGCAGCTCAGCCCCAGCATTTT.

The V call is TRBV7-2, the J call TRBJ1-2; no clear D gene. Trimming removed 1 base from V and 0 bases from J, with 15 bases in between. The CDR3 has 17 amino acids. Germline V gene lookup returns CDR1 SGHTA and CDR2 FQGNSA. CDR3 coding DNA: TGTGCCAGCAGCTTAGGTTTAGGTTGGGAGGCTAACTATGGCTACACCTTC. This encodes CASSLGLGWEANYGYTF.

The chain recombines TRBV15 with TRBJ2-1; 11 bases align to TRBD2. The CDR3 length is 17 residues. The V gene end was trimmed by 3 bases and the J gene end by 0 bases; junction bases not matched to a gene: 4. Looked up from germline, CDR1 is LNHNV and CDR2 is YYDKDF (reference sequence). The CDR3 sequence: CATSSGLAGFSYNEQFF. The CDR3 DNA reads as TGTGCCACCAGCAGTGGACTAGCGGGCTTCTCCTACAATGAGCAGTTCTTC.

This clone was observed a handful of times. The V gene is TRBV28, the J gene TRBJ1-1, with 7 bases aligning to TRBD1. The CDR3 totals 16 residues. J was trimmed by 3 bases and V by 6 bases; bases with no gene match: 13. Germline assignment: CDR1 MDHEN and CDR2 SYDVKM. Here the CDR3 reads CASRHTGERVYTEAFF. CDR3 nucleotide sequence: TGTGCCAGCAGACACACAGGGGAGAGAGTGTACACTGAAGCTTTCTTT. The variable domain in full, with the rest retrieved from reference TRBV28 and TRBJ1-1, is DVKVTQSSRYLVKRTGEKVFLECVQDMDHENMFWYRQDPGLGLRLIYFSYDVKMKEKGDIPEGYSVSREKKERFSLILESASTNQTSMYLCASRHTGERVYTEAFFGQGTRLTVV.

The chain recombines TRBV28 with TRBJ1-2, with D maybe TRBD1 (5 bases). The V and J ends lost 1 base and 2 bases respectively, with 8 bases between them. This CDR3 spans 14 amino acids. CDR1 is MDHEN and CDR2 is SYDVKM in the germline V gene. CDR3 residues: CASSLFTGNYGYTF. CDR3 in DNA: TGTGCCAGCAGTTTATTTACAGGAAACTATGGCTACACCTTC.

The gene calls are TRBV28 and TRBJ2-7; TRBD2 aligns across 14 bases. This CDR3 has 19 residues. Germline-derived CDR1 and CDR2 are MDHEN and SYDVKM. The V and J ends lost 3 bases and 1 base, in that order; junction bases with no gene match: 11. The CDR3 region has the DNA TGTGCCAGCAGTTTTATTAGATTCGGGACTAGCGGGAGTTCCTACGAGCAGTACTTC. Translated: CASSFIRFGTSGSSYEQYF. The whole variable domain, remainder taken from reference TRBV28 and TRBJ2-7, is DVKVTQSSRYLVKRTGEKVFLECVQDMDHENMFWYRQDPGLGLRLIYFSYDVKMKEKGDIPEGYSVSREKKERFSLILESASTNQTSMYLCASSFIRFGTSGSSYEQYFGPGTRLTVT.

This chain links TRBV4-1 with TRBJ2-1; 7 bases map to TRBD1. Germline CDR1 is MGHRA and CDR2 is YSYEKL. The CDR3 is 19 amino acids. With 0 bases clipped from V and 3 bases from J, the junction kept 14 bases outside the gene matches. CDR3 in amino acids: CASSQEPSTGTADYNEQFF. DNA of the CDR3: TGCGCCAGCAGCCAAGAGCCCTCTACCGGGACAGCTGACTACAATGAGCAGTTCTTC.

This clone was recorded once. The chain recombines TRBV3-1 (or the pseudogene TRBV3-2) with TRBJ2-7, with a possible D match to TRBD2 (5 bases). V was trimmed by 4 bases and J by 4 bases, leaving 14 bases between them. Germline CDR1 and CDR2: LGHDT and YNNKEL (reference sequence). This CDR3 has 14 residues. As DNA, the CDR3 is TGTGCCAGCAGCCCACCCGGACGGGGTTACGAGCAGTACTTC. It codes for CASSPPGRGYEQYF.

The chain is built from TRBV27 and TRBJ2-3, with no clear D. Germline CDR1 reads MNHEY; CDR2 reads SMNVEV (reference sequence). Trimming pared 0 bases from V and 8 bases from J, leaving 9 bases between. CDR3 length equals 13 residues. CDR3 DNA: TGTGCCAGCAGTTTATCGAGGAGAACTACGCAGTATTTT. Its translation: CASSLSRRTTQYF.

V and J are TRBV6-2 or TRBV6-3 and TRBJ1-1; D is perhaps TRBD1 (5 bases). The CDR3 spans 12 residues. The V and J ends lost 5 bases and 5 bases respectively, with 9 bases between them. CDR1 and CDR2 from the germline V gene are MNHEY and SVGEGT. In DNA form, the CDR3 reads TGTGCCAGCAGTATCCGGGGGACTGAAGCTTTCTTT. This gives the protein CASSIRGTEAFF.

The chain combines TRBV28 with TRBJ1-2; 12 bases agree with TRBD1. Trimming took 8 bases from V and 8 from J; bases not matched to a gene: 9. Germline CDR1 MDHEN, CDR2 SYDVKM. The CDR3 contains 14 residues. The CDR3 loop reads CASGQWDRGRGYTF. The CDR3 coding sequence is TGTGCCAGCGGCCAATGGGACAGGGGGCGGGGCTACACCTTC.

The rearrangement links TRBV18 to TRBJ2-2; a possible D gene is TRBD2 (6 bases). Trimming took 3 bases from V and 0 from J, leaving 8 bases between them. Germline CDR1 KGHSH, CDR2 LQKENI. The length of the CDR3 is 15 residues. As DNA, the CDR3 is TGTGCCAGCTCACCTCGGAGGGCGAACACCGGGGAGCTGTTTTTT. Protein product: CASSPRRANTGELFF.

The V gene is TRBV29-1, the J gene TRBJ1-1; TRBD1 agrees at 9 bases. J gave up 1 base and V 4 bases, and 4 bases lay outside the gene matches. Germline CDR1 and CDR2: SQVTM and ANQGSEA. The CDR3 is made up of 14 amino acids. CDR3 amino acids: CSVGDRVGNTEAFF. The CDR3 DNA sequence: TGCAGCGTTGGGGACAGGGTGGGGAACACTGAAGCTTTCTTT.

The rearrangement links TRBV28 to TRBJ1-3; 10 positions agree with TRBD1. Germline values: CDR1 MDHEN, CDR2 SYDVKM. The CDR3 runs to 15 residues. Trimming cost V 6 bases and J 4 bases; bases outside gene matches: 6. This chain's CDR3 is CASRGDRGWGNTIYF. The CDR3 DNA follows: TGTGCCAGCAGAGGGGACAGGGGTTGGGGAAACACCATATATTTT.

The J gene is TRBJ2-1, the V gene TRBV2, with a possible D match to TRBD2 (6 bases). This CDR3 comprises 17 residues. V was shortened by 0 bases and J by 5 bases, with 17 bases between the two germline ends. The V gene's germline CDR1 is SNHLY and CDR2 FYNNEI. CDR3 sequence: CASSEAGGAENNNEQFF. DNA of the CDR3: TGTGCCAGCAGTGAAGCCGGGGGAGCAGAAAACAACAATGAGCAGTTCTTC.

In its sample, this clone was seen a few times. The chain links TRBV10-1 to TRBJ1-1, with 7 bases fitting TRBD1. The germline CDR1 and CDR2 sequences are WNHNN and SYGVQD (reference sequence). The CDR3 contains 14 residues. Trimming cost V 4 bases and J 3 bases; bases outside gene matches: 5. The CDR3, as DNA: TGCGCCAGCAGTGGAAACCAGGGGGACACTGAAGCTTTCTTT. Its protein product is CASSGNQGDTEAFF.

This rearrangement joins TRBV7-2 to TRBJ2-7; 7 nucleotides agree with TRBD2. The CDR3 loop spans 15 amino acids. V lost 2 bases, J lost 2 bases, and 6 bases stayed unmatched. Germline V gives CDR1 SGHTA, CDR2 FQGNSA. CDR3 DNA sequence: TGTGCCAGCAGCTTACGGGCGGGAGAAGCCTACGAGCAGTACTTC. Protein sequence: CASSLRAGEAYEQYF.

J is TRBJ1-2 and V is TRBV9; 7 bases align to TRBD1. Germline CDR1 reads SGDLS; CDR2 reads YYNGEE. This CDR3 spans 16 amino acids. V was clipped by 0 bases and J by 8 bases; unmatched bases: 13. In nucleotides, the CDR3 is TGTGCCAGCAGCGTAGCTACTGGGAGGCAGGGGGGCGGCTACACCTTC. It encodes CASSVATGRQGGGYTF.

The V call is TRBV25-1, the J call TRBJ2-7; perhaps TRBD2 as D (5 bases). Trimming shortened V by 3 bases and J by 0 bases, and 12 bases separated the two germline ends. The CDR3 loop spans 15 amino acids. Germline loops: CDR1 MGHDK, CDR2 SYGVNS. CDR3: CASSESGINSYEQYF. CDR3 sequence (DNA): TGTGCCAGCAGTGAGTCGGGGATAAACTCCTACGAGCAGTACTTC.

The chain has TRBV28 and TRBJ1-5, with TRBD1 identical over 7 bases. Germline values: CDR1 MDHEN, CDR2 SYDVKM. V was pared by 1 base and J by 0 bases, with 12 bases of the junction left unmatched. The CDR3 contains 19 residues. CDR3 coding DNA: TGTGCCAGCAGTTTATCGGCAGGGGGTGCCGTTTATAGCAATCAGCCCCAGCATTTT. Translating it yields CASSLSAGGAVYSNQPQHF.